The clone carrying this T cell receptor beta chain was recorded many times. Antigen specificity is unknown. The sample belongs to a study of T-cell reconstitution after alpha-beta-depleted transplantation in children. Study-wide points: Reportedly, roughly two months post-transplant, alpha-beta T cells arose from several hundred expanded graft clones. T cells produced anew were the main source of T-cell counts and diversity one year after transplant.

Unique molecular identifiers were incorporated during preparation of the TCRbeta library. MiXCR was run by TCRdb on the PCR reads, yielding one entry per CDR3 protein. Counted here are around 450,000 distinct CDR3 sequences, under 12% occurring once; the ten biggest clones make up roughly 2%. CDR1 SEHNR and CDR2 FQNEAQ come from the germline V gene (reference sequence). Losses at the gene ends were 3 bases for V and 9 bases for J; bases not matched to a gene: 10. This CDR3 has 15 residues. The TCR originated in a child aged 2 to 15 with inherited bone marrow failure, due to receive a stem cell transplant. The chain employs TRBV7-9 and TRBJ2-1; TRBD2 matches 8 bases. The sample was PBMCs, taken before TCRalphabeta/CD19-depleted stem cell transplant. CDR3 nucleotides: TGTGCCAGCAGCTTGTCTGAGCGGGAGTACGGTGAGCAGTTCTTC. Its protein is CASSLSEREYGEQFF. The variable domain in full, completed from reference TRBV7-9 and TRBJ2-1, reads DTGVSQNPRHKITKRGQNVTFRCDPISEHNRLYWYRQTLGQGPEFLTYFQNEAQLEKSRLLSDRFSAERPKGSFSTLEIQRTEQGDSAMYLCASSLSEREYGEQFFGPGTRLTVL.